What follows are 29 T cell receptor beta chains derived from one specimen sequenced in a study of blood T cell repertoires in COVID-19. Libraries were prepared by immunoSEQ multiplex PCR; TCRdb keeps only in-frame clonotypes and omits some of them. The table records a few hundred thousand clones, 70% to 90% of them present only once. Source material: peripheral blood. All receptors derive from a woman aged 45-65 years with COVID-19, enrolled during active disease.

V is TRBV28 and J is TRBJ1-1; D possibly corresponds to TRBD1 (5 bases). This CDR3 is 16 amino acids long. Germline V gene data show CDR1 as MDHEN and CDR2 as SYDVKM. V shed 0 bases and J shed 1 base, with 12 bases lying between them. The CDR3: CASSLWGIGQNTEAFF. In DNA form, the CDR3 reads TGTGCCAGCAGTTTATGGGGGATCGGACAGAACACTGAAGCTTTCTTT. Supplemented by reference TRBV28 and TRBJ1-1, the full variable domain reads DVKVTQSSRYLVKRTGEKVFLECVQDMDHENMFWYRQDPGLGLRLIYFSYDVKMKEKGDIPEGYSVSREKKERFSLILESASTNQTSMYLCASSLWGIGQNTEAFFGQGTRLTVV.

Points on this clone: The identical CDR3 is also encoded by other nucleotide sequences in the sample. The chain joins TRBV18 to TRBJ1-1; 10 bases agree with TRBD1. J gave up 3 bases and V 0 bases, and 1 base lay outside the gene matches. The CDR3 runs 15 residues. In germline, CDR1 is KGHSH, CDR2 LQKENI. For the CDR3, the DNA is TGTGCCAGCTCACCACCGGGACAGGGGTACACTGAAGCTTTCTTT. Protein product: CASSPPGQGYTEAFF.

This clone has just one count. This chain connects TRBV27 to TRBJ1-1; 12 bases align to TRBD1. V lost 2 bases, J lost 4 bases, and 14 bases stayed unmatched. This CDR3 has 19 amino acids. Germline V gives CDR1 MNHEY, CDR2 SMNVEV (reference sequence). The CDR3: CASSLSSGTGGASVTEAFF. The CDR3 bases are TGTGCCAGCAGTTTAAGTTCAGGGACAGGGGGCGCGAGCGTCACTGAAGCTTTCTTT.

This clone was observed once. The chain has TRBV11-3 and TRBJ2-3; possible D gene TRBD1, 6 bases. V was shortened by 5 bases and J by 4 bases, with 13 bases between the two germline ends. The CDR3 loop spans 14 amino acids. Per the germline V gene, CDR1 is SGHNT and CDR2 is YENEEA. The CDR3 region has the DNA TGTGCCAGCAGCCCCAGGGGCGTCGCAGATACGCAGTATTTT. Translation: CASSPRGVADTQYF.

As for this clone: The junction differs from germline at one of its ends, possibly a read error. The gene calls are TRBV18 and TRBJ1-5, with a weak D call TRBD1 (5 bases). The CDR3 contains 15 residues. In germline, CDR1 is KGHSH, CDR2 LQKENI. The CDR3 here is CASSPTGQPNQPQLF. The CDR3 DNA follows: TGTGCCAGCTCACCGACCGGACAACCTAATCAGCCCCAGCTTTTT. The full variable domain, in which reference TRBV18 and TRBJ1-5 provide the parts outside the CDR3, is NAGVMQNPRHLVRRRGQEARLRCSPMKGHSHVYWYRQLPEEGLKFMVYLQKENIIDESGMPKERFSAEFPKEGPSILRIQQVVRGDSAAYFCASSPTGQPNQPQLFGDGTRLSIL.

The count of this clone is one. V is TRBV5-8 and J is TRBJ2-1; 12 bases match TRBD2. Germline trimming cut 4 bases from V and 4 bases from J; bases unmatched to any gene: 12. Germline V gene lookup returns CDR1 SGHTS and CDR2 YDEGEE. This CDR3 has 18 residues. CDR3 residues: CASSRTPSGGASYNEQFF. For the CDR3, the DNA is TGTGCCAGCAGCCGTACTCCTAGCGGGGGGGCTTCGTACAATGAGCAGTTCTTC.

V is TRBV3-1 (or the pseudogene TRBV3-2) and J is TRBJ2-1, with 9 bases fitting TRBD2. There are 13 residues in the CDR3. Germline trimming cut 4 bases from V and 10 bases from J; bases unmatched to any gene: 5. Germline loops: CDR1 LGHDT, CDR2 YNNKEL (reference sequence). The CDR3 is CASSPAGGGEQFF. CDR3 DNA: TGTGCCAGCAGCCCAGCGGGGGGCGGCGAGCAGTTCTTC.

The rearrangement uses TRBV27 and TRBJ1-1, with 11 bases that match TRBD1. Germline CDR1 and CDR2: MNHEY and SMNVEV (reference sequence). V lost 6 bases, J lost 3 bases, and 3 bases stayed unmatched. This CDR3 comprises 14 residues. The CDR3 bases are TGTGCCAGCAGGGGGACAGGGGGATACACTGAAGCTTTCTTT. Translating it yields CASRGTGGYTEAFF.

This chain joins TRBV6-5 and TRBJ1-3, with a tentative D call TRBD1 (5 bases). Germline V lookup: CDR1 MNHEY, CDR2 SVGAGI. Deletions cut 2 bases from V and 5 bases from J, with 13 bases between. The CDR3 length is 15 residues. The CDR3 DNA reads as TGTGCCAGCAGTTACCGGGCAGGGTCGCGAAACACCATATATTTT. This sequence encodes CASSYRAGSRNTIYF.

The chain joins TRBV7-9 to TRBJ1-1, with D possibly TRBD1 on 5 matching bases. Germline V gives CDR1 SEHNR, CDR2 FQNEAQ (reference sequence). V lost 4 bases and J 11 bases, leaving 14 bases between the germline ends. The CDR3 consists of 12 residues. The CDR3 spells CASSSNIRGAFF. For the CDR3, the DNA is TGTGCCAGCAGCTCTAATATCCGGGGGGCTTTCTTT.

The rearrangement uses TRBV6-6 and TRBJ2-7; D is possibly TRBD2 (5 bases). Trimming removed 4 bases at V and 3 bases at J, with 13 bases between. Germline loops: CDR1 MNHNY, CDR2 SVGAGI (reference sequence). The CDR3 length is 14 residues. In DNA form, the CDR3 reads TGTGCCAGCAGTTGGCGAGACTATGGCTACGAGCAGTACTTC. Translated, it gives CASSWRDYGYEQYF.

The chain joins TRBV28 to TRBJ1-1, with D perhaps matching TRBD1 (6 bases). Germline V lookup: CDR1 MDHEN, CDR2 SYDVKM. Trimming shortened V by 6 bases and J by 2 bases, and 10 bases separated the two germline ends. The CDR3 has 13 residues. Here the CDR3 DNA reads TGTGCCAGCAGGCTGACAGGAAACACTGAAGCTTTCTTT. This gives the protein CASRLTGNTEAFF.

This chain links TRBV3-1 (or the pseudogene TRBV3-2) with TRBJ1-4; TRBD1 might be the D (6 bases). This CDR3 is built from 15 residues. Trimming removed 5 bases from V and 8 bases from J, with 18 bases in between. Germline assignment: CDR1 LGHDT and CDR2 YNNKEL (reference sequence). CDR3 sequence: CASSDRQAPEEKLFF. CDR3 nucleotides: TGTGCCAGCAGCGACCGACAGGCACCGGAGGAAAAACTGTTTTTT.

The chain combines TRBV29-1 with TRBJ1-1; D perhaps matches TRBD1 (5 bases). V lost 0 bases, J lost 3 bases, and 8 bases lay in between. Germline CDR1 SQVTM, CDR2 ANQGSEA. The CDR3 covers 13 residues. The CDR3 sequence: CSVEDLGDTEAFF. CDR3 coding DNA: TGCAGCGTTGAAGATTTAGGGGACACTGAAGCTTTCTTT.

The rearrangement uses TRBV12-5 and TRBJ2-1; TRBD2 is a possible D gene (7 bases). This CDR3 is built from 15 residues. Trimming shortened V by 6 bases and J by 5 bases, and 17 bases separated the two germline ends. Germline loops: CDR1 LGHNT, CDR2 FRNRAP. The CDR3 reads CASGRGGVDNNEQFF. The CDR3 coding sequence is TGTGCTAGTGGACGCGGGGGCGTTGACAACAATGAGCAGTTCTTC. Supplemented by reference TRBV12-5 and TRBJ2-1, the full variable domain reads DARVTQTPRHKVTEMGQEVTMRCQPILGHNTVFWYRQTMMQGLELLAYFRNRAPLDDSGMPKDRFSAEMPDATLATLKIQPSEPRDSAVYFCASGRGGVDNNEQFFGPGTRLTVL.

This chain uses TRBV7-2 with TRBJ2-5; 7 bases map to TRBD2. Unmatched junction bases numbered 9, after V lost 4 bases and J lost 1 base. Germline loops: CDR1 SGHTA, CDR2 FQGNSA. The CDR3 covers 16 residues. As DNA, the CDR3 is TGTGCCAGCAGCTCCCTTGGCGGGGGAGCCCAAGAGACCCAGTACTTC. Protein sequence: CASSSLGGGAQETQYF. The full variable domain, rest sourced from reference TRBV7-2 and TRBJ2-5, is GAGVSQSPSNKVTEKGKDVELRCDPISGHTALYWYRQSLGQGLEFLIYFQGNSAPDKSGLPSDRFSAERTGGSVSTLTIQRTQQEDSAVYLCASSSLGGGAQETQYFGPGTRLLVL.

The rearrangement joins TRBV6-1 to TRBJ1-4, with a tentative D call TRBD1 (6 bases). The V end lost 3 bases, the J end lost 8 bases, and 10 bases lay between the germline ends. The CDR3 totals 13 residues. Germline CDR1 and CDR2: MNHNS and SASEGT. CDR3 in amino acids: CASSDTGIEKLFF. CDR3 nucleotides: TGTGCCAGCAGTGATACAGGGATCGAAAAACTGTTTTTT.

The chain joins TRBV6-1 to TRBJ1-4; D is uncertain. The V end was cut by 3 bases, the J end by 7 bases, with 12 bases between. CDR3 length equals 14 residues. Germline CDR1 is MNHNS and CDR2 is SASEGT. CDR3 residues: CASSEQAFAEKLFF. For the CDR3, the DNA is TGTGCCAGCAGTGAGCAGGCTTTCGCTGAAAAACTGTTTTTT.

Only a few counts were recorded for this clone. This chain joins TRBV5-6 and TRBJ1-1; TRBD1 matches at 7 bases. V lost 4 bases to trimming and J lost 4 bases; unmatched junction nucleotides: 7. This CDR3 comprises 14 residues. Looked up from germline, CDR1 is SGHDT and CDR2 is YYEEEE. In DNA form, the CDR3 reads TGTGCCAGCAGCCAATCGACAGGGCCCACTGAAGCTTTCTTT. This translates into CASSQSTGPTEAFF.

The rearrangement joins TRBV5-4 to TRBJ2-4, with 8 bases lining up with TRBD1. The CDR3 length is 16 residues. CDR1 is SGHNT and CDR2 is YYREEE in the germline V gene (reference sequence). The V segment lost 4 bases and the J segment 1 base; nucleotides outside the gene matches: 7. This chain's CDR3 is CASSTDREGAKNIQYF. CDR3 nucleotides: TGTGCCAGCAGCACGGACAGGGAAGGCGCCAAAAACATTCAGTACTTC.

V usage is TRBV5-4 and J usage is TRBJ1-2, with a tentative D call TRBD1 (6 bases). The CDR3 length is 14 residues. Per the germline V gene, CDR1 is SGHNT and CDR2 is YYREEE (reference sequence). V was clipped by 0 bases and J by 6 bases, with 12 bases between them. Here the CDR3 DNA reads TGTGCCAGCAGCTTGGTGGGGGCTCAAAATGGCTACACCTTC. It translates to CASSLVGAQNGYTF.

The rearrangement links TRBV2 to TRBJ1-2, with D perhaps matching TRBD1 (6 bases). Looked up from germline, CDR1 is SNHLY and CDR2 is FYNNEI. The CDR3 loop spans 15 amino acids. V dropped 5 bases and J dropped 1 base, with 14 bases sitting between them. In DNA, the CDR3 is TGTGCCAGCAGTACCCTGGACAGTATTAACTATGGCTACACCTTC. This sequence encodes CASSTLDSINYGYTF.

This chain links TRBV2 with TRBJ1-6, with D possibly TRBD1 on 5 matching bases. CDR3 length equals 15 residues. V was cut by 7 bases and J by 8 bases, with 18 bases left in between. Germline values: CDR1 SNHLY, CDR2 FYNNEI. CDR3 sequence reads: CASMGREKSDSPLHF. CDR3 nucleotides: TGTGCCAGCATGGGCAGGGAAAAATCAGATTCACCCCTCCACTTT.

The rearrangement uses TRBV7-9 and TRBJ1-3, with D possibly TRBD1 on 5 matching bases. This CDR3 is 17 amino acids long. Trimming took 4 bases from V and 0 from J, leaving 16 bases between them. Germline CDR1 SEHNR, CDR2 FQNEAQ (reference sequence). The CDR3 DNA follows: TGTGCCAGCAGCTCCTGGGGGGGGAGGGCCTCTGGAAACACCATATATTTT. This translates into CASSSWGGRASGNTIYF.

CDR3 protein: CASSLGLRRETGELFF. CDR3 coding DNA: TGTGCCAGCAGCTTGGGATTAAGGAGGGAAACCGGGGAGCTGTTTTTT. V usage is TRBV13 and J usage is TRBJ2-2; tentatively, D is TRBD2 (6 bases). V lost 3 bases, J lost 5 bases, and 16 bases lay in between. Germline CDR1 is PRHDT and CDR2 is FYEKMQ (reference sequence). CDR3 length: 16 amino acids.

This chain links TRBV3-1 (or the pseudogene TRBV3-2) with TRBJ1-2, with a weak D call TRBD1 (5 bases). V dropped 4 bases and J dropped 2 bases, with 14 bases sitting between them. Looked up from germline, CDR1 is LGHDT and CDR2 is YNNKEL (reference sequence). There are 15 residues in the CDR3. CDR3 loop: CASSLKRGHNYGYTF. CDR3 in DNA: TGTGCCAGCAGCCTTAAAAGAGGACACAACTATGGCTACACCTTC.

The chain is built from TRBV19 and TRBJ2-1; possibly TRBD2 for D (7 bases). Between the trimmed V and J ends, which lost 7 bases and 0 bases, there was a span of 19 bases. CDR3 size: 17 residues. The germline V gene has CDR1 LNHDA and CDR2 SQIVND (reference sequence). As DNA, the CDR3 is TGTGCCAGTACCCTGAAAAGGGGGGGGAGCTCCTACAATGAGCAGTTCTTC. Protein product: CASTLKRGGSSYNEQFF.

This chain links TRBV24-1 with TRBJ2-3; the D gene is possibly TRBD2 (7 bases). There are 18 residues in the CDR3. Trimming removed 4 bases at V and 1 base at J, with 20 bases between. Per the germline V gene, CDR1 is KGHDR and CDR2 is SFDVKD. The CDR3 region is CATSEPALSGGGTDTQYF. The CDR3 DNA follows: TGTGCCACCAGTGAGCCAGCTTTATCGGGGGGCGGCACAGATACGCAGTATTTT.

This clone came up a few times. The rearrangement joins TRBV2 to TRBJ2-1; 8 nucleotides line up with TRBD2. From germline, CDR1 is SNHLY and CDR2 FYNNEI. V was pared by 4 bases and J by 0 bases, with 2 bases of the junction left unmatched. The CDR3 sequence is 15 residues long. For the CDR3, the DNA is TGTGCCAGCAGTGCGGGGGGGGCCTCCTACAATGAGCAGTTCTTC. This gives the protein CASSAGGASYNEQFF. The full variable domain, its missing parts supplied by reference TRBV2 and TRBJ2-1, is EPEVTQTPSHQVTQMGQEVILRCVPISNHLYFYWYRQILGQKVEFLVSFYNNEISEKSEIFDDQFSVERPDGSNFTLKIRSTKLEDSAMYFCASSAGGASYNEQFFGPGTRLTVL.